The clone carrying this TCR beta chain has just a few counts. Those patients with uncontrolled infection, other autoimmune disease, pregnancy or lactation were excluded. The data were taken from a study of T cells in Graves' hyperthyroidism and ophthalmopathy. Template material for amplifying TCR beta CDR3 regions consisted of RNA transcripts. The TCR CDR3 was amplified in a first-round RT-PCR using the HTBI primer set. TCRdb used MiXCR to reprocess the multiplex PCR reads, holding one entry per CDR3 protein. There are around 200,000 distinct CDR3 sequences in the sample; about a sixth occur only once, and just under 45% lies in the top ten. Germline loops: CDR1 KGHSH, CDR2 LQKENI. Trimming removed 6 bases at V and 0 bases at J, with 12 bases between. The CDR3 covers 15 residues.

V gene TRBV18 combines with J gene TRBJ1-3; no definite D call. The source material was blood. The sequence was obtained from a man in his forties with Graves' hyperthyroidism. CDR3 sequence (DNA): TGTGCCAGCTCGACTAGTGAGAGCTCTGGAAACACCATATATTTT. It translates to CASSTSESSGNTIYF.